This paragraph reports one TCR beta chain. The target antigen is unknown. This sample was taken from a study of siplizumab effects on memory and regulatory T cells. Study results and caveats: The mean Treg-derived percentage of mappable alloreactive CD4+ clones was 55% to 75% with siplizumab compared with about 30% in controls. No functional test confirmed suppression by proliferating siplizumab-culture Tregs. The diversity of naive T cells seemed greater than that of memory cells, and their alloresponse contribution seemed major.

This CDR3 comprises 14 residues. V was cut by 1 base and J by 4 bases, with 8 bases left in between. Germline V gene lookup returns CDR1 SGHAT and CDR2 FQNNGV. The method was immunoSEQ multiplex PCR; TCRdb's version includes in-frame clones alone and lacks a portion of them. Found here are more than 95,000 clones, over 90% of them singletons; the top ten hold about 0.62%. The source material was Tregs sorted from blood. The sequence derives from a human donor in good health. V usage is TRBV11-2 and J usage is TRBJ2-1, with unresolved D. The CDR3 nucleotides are TGTGCCAGCAGCTTAGCACACAGTTACAATGAGCAGTTCTTC. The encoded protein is CASSLAHSYNEQFF.